The 7 T cell receptor beta chains below all came from one sample that was sequenced in a study of blood T cells in healthy people across ages. A second PCR, run for about 6 to 11 cycles, used a sample-barcoded 5' primer plus a J-beta primer mix. MiXCR was run by TCRdb on the 5' RACE reads, yielding one entry per CDR3 protein. The table has roughly 800,000 distinct CDR3 sequences, 53% seen once. The sequencing input was blood. These receptors were collected from an elderly man in good health.

This clonotype was counted only a few times. This rearrangement joins TRBV5-1 to TRBJ2-3, with TRBD2 identical over 9 bases. The CDR3 extends over 15 amino acids. V shed 3 bases, J shed 14 bases, and the junction held 16 bases outside the gene matches. In germline, CDR1 is SGHRS, CDR2 YFSETQ. The CDR3 reads CASSYLAGKVGYAYF. The CDR3 coding sequence is TGCGCCAGCAGCTACCTAGCGGGAAAGGTCGGATACGCGTATTTT.

V gene TRBV24-1 combines with J gene TRBJ1-2; TRBD1 matches at 9 bases. The junction had 5 bases not matched to a gene; V was cut back by 9 bases and J by 7 bases. The germline gives CDR1 KGHDR, CDR2 SFDVKD. The CDR3 contains 12 residues. CDR3 nucleotides: TGTGCCACCGAGGACAGGGGTTCTGGCTACACCTTC. As protein: CATEDRGSGYTF.

This clonotype was seen only a few times. The chain combines TRBV10-3 with TRBJ2-1; TRBD2 agrees at 7 bases. Germline lookup yields CDR1 ENHRY and CDR2 SYGVKD. Trimming at V came to 7 bases and at J to 7 bases, leaving 16 bases not matched to a gene. The CDR3 runs to 16 residues. CDR3 coding DNA: TGTGCCATCACCGGGACGGCGGGGGATGAATGGAATGAGCAGTTCTTC. It yields the protein CAITGTAGDEWNEQFF.

This clonotype was recorded at least ten times. The rearrangement links TRBV29-1 to TRBJ2-5; D not resolved. The CDR3 is 10 residues long. The V end was cut by 7 bases, the J end by 5 bases, with 8 bases between. Per germline, CDR1 SQVTM and CDR2 ANQGSEA. Here the CDR3 DNA reads TGCAGCGCAGCGCGGGAGACCCAGTACTTC. This gives the protein CSAARETQYF.

The chain carries TRBV2 and TRBJ2-1; 9 positions agree with TRBD2. Germline CDR1 reads SNHLY; CDR2 reads FYNNEI. V was pared by 1 base and J by 7 bases, with 11 bases of the junction left unmatched. There are 17 residues in the CDR3. CDR3 amino acids: CASSEVGAGGGGNEQFF. CDR3 bases: TGTGCCAGCAGTGAAGTTGGTGCGGGAGGGGGGGGAAATGAGCAGTTCTTC.

V is TRBV4-2 and J is TRBJ2-1; TRBD2 might be the D (6 bases). CDR3 length: 15 residues. V was shortened by 4 bases and J by 7 bases, with 17 bases between the two germline ends. Germline values: CDR1 LGHNA, CDR2 YNFKEQ. The CDR3 protein is CASSLRGGVGNEQFF. The CDR3 DNA follows: TGTGCCAGCAGCCTAAGGGGCGGGGTGGGGAATGAGCAGTTCTTC.

The chain carries TRBV10-3 and TRBJ2-7; 7 positions agree with TRBD2. The junction had 12 bases not matched to a gene; V was cut back by 6 bases and J by 4 bases. Germline V gene lookup returns CDR1 ENHRY and CDR2 SYGVKD. The CDR3 consists of 15 residues. The CDR3 reads CAISGDSSGGYEQYF. The CDR3 nucleotides read TGTGCCATCAGCGGGGACTCCTCCGGGGGGTACGAGCAGTACTTC.